This T cell receptor beta chain came from a study of T cells in Graves' hyperthyroidism and ophthalmopathy. In this sample, this clonotype turned up many times. Antigen unknown. Study-level findings and limits: It was a median about 6 months before onset that the model predicted ophthalmopathy. Most clonotypes that expanded in the thyroid above 0.001 also showed up in blood.

The investigators amplified TCR beta CDR3 regions from RNA transcripts. A set of HTBI primers served as the primers for a first-round RT-PCR of the TCR CDR3. MiXCR, applied by TCRdb to the multiplex PCR reads, yields one record per CDR3 protein. Of some 720,000 distinct CDR3 sequences listed, about 15% were seen once; the top ten hold approximately 8.4%. This CDR3 region has 16 residues. Germline CDR1 is GTSNPN and CDR2 is SVGIG (reference sequence). V dropped 0 bases and J dropped 5; count of bases not matched to a gene: 7. The chain has TRBV30 and TRBJ2-3; 11 bases match TRBD2. Material: blood. This TCR was sampled from a man younger than 35 with Graves' hyperthyroidism. CDR3 sequence reads: CAWSVGTSGEGDTQYF. CDR3 DNA: TGTGCCTGGAGTGTAGGGACTAGCGGTGAGGGAGATACGCAGTATTTT.